This paragraph reports one TCR beta chain. The source of the sample is a study of blood T cell repertoires in COVID-19. Profiling relied on immunoSEQ multiplex PCR, and the TCRdb table lists in-frame clones only, not all of them. The sample records 150,000 to 200,000 clones, more than 75% being singletons. The germline V gene has CDR1 MDHEN and CDR2 SYDVKM. Between the trimmed V and J ends, which lost 1 base and 7 bases, there was a span of 8 bases. The CDR3 sequence is 13 residues long. The V gene is TRBV28, the J gene TRBJ1-5; D is undetermined. The sequenced sample was peripheral blood. The sequence was obtained from a man in his 70s with acute or convalescent COVID-19. DNA for the CDR3: TGTGCCAGCAGTTTATTGAACGGGCAGCCCCAGCATTTT. Amino acid sequence: CASSLLNGQPQHF.